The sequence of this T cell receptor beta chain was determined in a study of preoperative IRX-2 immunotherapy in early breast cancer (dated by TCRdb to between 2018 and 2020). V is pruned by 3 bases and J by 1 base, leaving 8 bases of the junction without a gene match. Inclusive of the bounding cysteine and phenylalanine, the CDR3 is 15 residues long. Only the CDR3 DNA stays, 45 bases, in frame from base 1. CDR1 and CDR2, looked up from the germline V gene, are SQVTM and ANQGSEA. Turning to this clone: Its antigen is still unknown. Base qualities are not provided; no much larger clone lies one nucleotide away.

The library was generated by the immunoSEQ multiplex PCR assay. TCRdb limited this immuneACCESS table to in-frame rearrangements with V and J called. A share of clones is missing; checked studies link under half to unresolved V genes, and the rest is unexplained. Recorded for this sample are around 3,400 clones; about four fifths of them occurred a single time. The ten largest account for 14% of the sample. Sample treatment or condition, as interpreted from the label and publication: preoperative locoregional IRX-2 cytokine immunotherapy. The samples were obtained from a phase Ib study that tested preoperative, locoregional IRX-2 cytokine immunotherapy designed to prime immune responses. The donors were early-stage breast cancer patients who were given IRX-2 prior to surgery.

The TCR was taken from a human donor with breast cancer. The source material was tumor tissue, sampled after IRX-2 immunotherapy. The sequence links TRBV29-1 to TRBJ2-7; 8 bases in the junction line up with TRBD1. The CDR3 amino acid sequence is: CSVEVGQGPSYEQYF. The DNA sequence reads TGCAGCGTTGAGGTCGGACAGGGTCCTTCCTACGAGCAGTACTTC.